The 32 T cell receptor beta chains listed next were all sequenced from one sample in a study of T cells in Graves' hyperthyroidism and ophthalmopathy (dated by TCRdb to about 2019). Library preparation was by multiplex PCR. These reads were obtained on an Illumina HiSeq 2000. Amplification of TCR beta CDR3 regions was carried out from RNA transcripts. For the first round of RT-PCR on the TCR CDR3, the HTBI primer set was used together with the Qiagen OneStep RT-PCR kit. The public reads were reprocessed in TCRdb via fastp at Q25 and MiXCR, keeping in-frame beta chains. Each CDR3 protein appears once, grouped with its most common genes and DNA. This sample gives hundreds of thousands of distinct CDR3 sequences in total; around 39% of them show up just once. The ten largest account for around 10% of the sample. Material for sequencing was blood. All receptors come from a man aged 18-30 years with Graves' hyperthyroidism.

This clonotype was detected a few times. The chain is built from TRBV5-1 and TRBJ1-5, with TRBD1 matching over 9 bases. J was trimmed by 2 bases and V by 4 bases; bases with no gene match: 7. The CDR3 is 16 amino acids. Germline V CDR1 and CDR2: SGHRS, YFSETQ. The CDR3 reads CASSPGDRVGNQPQHF. DNA for the CDR3: TGCGCCAGCAGCCCGGGGGACAGGGTCGGCAATCAGCCCCAGCATTTT. The entire variable domain, with the rest obtained from reference TRBV5-1 and TRBJ1-5, is as follows: KAGVTQTPRYLIKTRGQQVTLSCSPISGHRSVSWYQQTPGQGLQFLFEYFSETQRNKGNFPGRFSGRQFSNSRSEMNVSTLELGDSALYLCASSPGDRVGNQPQHFGDGTRLSIL.

At least ten counts were recorded for this clonotype. The chain employs TRBV2 and TRBJ2-5, with D possibly being TRBD2 (6 bases). The CDR3 spans 14 residues. V lost 7 bases and J lost 3, with 15 bases in between. From germline, CDR1 is SNHLY and CDR2 FYNNEI. CDR3 sequence (DNA): TGTGCCAGCATTAGGACTACAGCCGAAGAGACCCAGTACTTC. Translating gives CASIRTTAEETQYF.

The chain employs TRBV2 and TRBJ1-1, with D possibly TRBD1 on 5 matching bases. In germline, CDR1 is SNHLY, CDR2 FYNNEI. With 8 bases removed from V and 0 bases from J, the gap between germline ends came to 13 bases. This CDR3 has 14 amino acids. The CDR3 is CASVGPWLNTEAFF. The CDR3 DNA reads as TGTGCCAGCGTGGGGCCGTGGCTGAACACTGAAGCTTTCTTT.

The chain carries TRBV9 and TRBJ2-7; 9 bases are a match to TRBD2. V lost 3 bases and J lost 7; bases outside the gene matches: 14. The germline CDR1 and CDR2 sequences are SGDLS and YYNGEE. The CDR3 is made up of 16 amino acids. The CDR3 nucleotides are TGTGCCAGCAGCGCTGACTTGGGTAGCGGGAGTACAGAGCAGTACTTC. It translates to CASSADLGSGSTEQYF. Full variable domain (outside the CDR3, taken from reference TRBV9 and TRBJ2-7): DSGVTQTPKHLITATGQRVTLRCSPRSGDLSVYWYQQSLDQGLQFLIQYYNGEERAKGNILERFSAQQFPDLHSELNLSSLELGDSALYFCASSADLGSGSTEQYFGPGTRLTVT.

As to this clonotype: Given a much more abundant clone one base away, this may be a read error. The CDR3 nucleotides read TGCAGCGGACAGCCGGACACCGGGGAGCTGTTTTTT. Translation gives CSGQPDTGELFF. V and J are TRBV29-1 and TRBJ2-2, with D tentatively TRBD1 (5 bases). This CDR3 region has 12 residues. Germline lookup yields CDR1 SQVTM and CDR2 ANQGSEA. V lost 7 bases to trimming and J lost 3 bases, with 9 bases between them.

The chain couples TRBV20-1 to TRBJ2-6; 7 bases fit TRBD1. The CDR3 length is 18 residues. Trimming cost V 5 bases and J 2 bases; bases outside gene matches: 15. Germline V lookup: CDR1 DFQATT, CDR2 SNEGSKA (reference sequence). For the CDR3, the DNA is TGCAGTGCTTCCTTCACAGGGTCCCAGGGGGCTGGGGCCAACGTCCTGACTTTC. Translating it yields CSASFTGSQGAGANVLTF.

The chain is built from TRBV7-2 and TRBJ2-7, with TRBD2 as a possible D gene (5 bases). This CDR3 spans 13 amino acids. Germline V gives CDR1 SGHTA, CDR2 FQGNSA. CDR3 region: CARADRRGYEQYF. CDR3 in DNA: TGTGCTAGAGCCGACCGTCGGGGCTACGAGCAGTACTTC.

This clonotype was detected ten times or more. The CDR3 region is CAISDLGAQGSTEAFF. CDR3 bases: TGTGCCATCAGTGACCTCGGTGCTCAGGGGAGCACTGAAGCTTTCTTT. This chain uses TRBV10-3 with TRBJ1-1; D perhaps matches TRBD1 (6 bases). CDR1 is ENHRY and CDR2 is SYGVKD in the germline V gene. V gave up 3 bases and J gave up 4 bases, with 18 bases separating them. CDR3 length equals 16 residues.

V is TRBV29-1 and J is TRBJ1-1; TRBD1 matches at 9 bases. CDR1 is SQVTM, CDR2 ANQGSEA, per germline. Unmatched junction bases numbered 7, after V lost 8 bases and J lost 3 bases. CDR3 length equals 13 residues. Here the CDR3 DNA reads TGCAGCCCTAGGGACAGGGCTGACACTGAAGCTTTCTTT. Protein product: CSPRDRADTEAFF.

The V gene is TRBV7-9, the J gene TRBJ1-5; 9 nucleotides agree with TRBD1. This CDR3 is 15 amino acids long. J lost 5 bases, V lost 5 bases, and 7 bases had no gene match. CDR1 and CDR2 from the germline V gene are SEHNR and FQNEAQ (reference sequence). CDR3 sequence reads: CASSAWTGAHQPQHF. The CDR3 coding sequence is TGTGCCAGCAGCGCCTGGACAGGGGCTCATCAGCCCCAGCATTTT. Full variable domain (missing parts from reference TRBV7-9 and TRBJ1-5): DTGVSQNPRHKITKRGQNVTFRCDPISEHNRLYWYRQTLGQGPEFLTYFQNEAQLEKSRLLSDRFSAERPKGSFSTLEIQRTEQGDSAMYLCASSAWTGAHQPQHFGDGTRLSIL.

J is TRBJ2-7 and V is TRBV19; 8 bases align to TRBD1. J lost 5 bases, V lost 9 bases, and 12 bases had no gene match. Per the germline V gene, CDR1 is LNHDA and CDR2 is SQIVND (reference sequence). The CDR3 extends over 14 amino acids. CDR3 protein: CASSRQGASDEQYF. CDR3 in DNA: TGTGCCAGCAGTCGGCAGGGGGCCTCGGACGAGCAGTACTTC.

The genes are TRBV20-1 and TRBJ1-5; 7 positions agree with TRBD1. Germline V gives CDR1 DFQATT, CDR2 SNEGSKA (reference sequence). CDR3 size: 14 residues. V dropped 6 bases and J dropped 4; count of bases not matched to a gene: 9. The CDR3 is CSARPGQLNQPQHF. Written as DNA, the CDR3 is TGCAGTGCCCGACCGGGACAGCTAAATCAGCCCCAGCATTTT.

This clonotype came up a few times. The rearrangement uses TRBV7-6 and TRBJ2-7; possibly TRBD1 for D (6 bases). The germline V and J ends were trimmed by 4 bases and 6 bases, with 19 bases remaining between them. The CDR3 has 15 residues. Germline values: CDR1 SGHVS, CDR2 FNYEAQ. The CDR3 region is CASSSAQGPGSEQYF. CDR3 DNA: TGTGCCAGCAGCTCGGCACAGGGTCCAGGGTCCGAGCAGTACTTC.

This chain uses TRBV12-3 or TRBV12-4 with TRBJ2-7; TRBD1 matches at 11 bases. The CDR3 has 16 amino acids. The V and J ends lost 5 bases and 2 bases, in that order; junction bases with no gene match: 8. CDR3 in amino acids: CASSHGQGAVPYEQYF. The CDR3, as DNA: TGTGCCAGCAGTCACGGACAGGGGGCTGTCCCCTACGAGCAGTACTTC.

The V and J genes are TRBV20-1 and TRBJ1-1, with a possible D match to TRBD1 (6 bases). The CDR3 runs 16 residues. The germline CDR1 and CDR2 sequences are DFQATT and SNEGSKA (reference sequence). V was trimmed by 6 bases and J by 3 bases, leaving 23 bases between them. The CDR3: CSAPPATGPRYTEAFF. CDR3 sequence (DNA): TGCAGTGCCCCCCCCGCGACAGGACCCCGTTACACTGAAGCTTTCTTT.

The gene calls are TRBV7-9 and TRBJ2-7; D ambiguous. The germline CDR1 and CDR2 sequences are SEHNR and FQNEAQ (reference sequence). The CDR3 extends over 17 amino acids. V lost 1 base and J 7 bases, leaving 23 bases between the germline ends. DNA for the CDR3: TGTGCCAGCAGCTTAGAAGGGTTCTGGACCCCTCTGCTGGAGCAGTACTTC. This sequence encodes CASSLEGFWTPLLEQYF.

The chain joins TRBV7-2 to TRBJ1-4, with D perhaps matching TRBD1 (6 bases). CDR1 and CDR2 (germline): SGHTA, FQGNSA. The CDR3 has 15 amino acids. The V end lost 4 bases, the J end lost 8 bases, and 17 bases lay between the germline ends. CDR3 sequence (DNA): TGTGCCAGCAGCTCGACGGGGGGGGCGGGGGAAAAACTGTTTTTT. It translates to CASSSTGGAGEKLFF.

This clonotype occurred many times. V usage is TRBV20-1 and J usage is TRBJ2-5; 9 bases agree with TRBD1. The CDR3 sequence is 13 residues long. V gave up 5 bases and J gave up 5 bases; unmatched junction bases: 6. The V gene's germline CDR1 is DFQATT and CDR2 SNEGSKA (reference sequence). For the CDR3, the DNA is TGCAGTGCTTTCGGGACAGGGCAGGAGACCCAGTACTTC. The encoded protein is CSAFGTGQETQYF.

This clonotype was seen ten or more times. The chain is built from TRBV6-5 and TRBJ1-6, with TRBD1 as a possible D gene (6 bases). CDR1 and CDR2 from the germline V gene are MNHEY and SVGAGI. The V end lost 8 bases, the J end lost 9 bases, and 20 bases lay between the germline ends. The CDR3 length is 15 residues. CDR3 DNA: TGTGCCAGCTACCCGCGGGGGGCGAAGGGTTCACCCCTCCACTTT. Translated, it gives CASYPRGAKGSPLHF.

This clonotype was counted many times. The genes are TRBV5-1 and TRBJ1-1, with D uncertain. Trimming left V 4 bases short and J 4 bases short, with 17 bases between. Germline V gene lookup returns CDR1 SGHRS and CDR2 YFSETQ. The CDR3 runs to 15 residues. DNA for the CDR3: TGCGCCAGCAGCAAGGGTTCCGGGATGCCCACTGAAGCTTTCTTT. It translates to CASSKGSGMPTEAFF.

This clonotype was counted only a few times. The gene calls are TRBV20-1 and TRBJ1-5; D perhaps matches TRBD1 (5 bases). The germline CDR1 and CDR2 sequences are DFQATT and SNEGSKA (reference sequence). The ends were cut back, 0 bases at V and 6 bases at J, with 24 bases in the middle. This CDR3 region has 18 residues. CDR3 region: CSARDRGLKRKISQPQHF. The CDR3 DNA reads as TGCAGTGCTAGAGATAGGGGACTCAAGAGGAAGATCAGTCAGCCCCAGCATTTT.

The rearrangement links TRBV5-1 to TRBJ1-2; D unclear. The CDR3 covers 15 residues. V was clipped by 5 bases and J by 1 base, with 15 bases between them. CDR1 SGHRS and CDR2 YFSETQ come from the germline V gene. The CDR3 nucleotides are TGCGCCAGCAGATTCGGGCCAGATTTTAACTATGGCTACACCTTC. Its protein product is CASRFGPDFNYGYTF. Full variable domain (rest looked up from reference TRBV5-1 and TRBJ1-2): KAGVTQTPRYLIKTRGQQVTLSCSPISGHRSVSWYQQTPGQGLQFLFEYFSETQRNKGNFPGRFSGRQFSNSRSEMNVSTLELGDSALYLCASRFGPDFNYGYTFGSGTRLTVV.

The genes are TRBV20-1 and TRBJ1-5; D is perhaps TRBD1 (5 bases). CDR3 size: 15 residues. V dropped 5 bases and J dropped 2 bases, with 16 bases sitting between them. The germline gives CDR1 DFQATT, CDR2 SNEGSKA (reference sequence). CDR3 DNA: TGCAGTGCTGCAAGGGGAGGTTCTGGCAATCAGCCCCAGCATTTT. Protein sequence: CSAARGGSGNQPQHF.

This clonotype was observed a handful of times. The J gene is TRBJ2-7, the V gene TRBV7-9; TRBD2 matches 11 bases. This CDR3 spans 15 amino acids. Germline V gene sequence: CDR1 SEHNR, CDR2 FQNEAQ (reference sequence). With 5 bases clipped from V and 1 base from J, the junction kept 4 bases outside the gene matches. The CDR3: CASSLTSGKSYEQYF. CDR3 DNA: TGTGCCAGCAGCCTGACTAGCGGGAAGTCCTACGAGCAGTACTTC.

This chain joins TRBV7-9 and TRBJ2-5, with 9 bases identical to TRBD1. The junction had 7 bases not matched to a gene; V was cut back by 1 base and J by 4 bases. Per germline, CDR1 SEHNR and CDR2 FQNEAQ (reference sequence). The CDR3 has 16 amino acids. CDR3 sequence reads: CASSLGGTGTGETQYF. The CDR3 DNA reads TGTGCCAGCAGCTTAGGTGGGACAGGGACTGGAGAGACCCAGTACTTC. Together with reference TRBV7-9 and TRBJ2-5, the CDR3 gives the full variable domain: DTGVSQNPRHKITKRGQNVTFRCDPISEHNRLYWYRQTLGQGPEFLTYFQNEAQLEKSRLLSDRFSAERPKGSFSTLEIQRTEQGDSAMYLCASSLGGTGTGETQYFGPGTRLLVL.

In its sample, this clonotype was seen once. The chain joins TRBV7-9 to TRBJ2-7; D might be TRBD2 (7 bases). V gave up 5 bases and J gave up 2 bases, with 19 bases separating them. The CDR3 has 16 amino acids. CDR1 and CDR2 (germline): SEHNR, FQNEAQ (reference sequence). DNA of the CDR3: TGTGCCAGCAGCCCGCTGGGAGGGGGAGGGCCCTACGAGCAGTACTTC. It codes for CASSPLGGGGPYEQYF.

The sample holds a few counts of this clonotype. This sequence joins TRBV12-3 or TRBV12-4 and TRBJ1-5; D remains unclear. CDR3 size: 15 residues. With 4 bases removed from V and 5 bases from J, the gap between germline ends came to 15 bases. Here the CDR3 reads CASSSTTGLDQPQHF. CDR3 bases: TGTGCCAGCAGTTCCACCACGGGCCTTGATCAGCCCCAGCATTTT.

This chain joins TRBV11-2 and TRBJ2-2; 8 nucleotides line up with TRBD1. The germline V gene encodes CDR1 SGHAT and CDR2 FQNNGV. CDR3 length: 16 amino acids. Trimming at V came to 7 bases and at J to 1 base, leaving 8 bases not matched to a gene. CDR3 in DNA: TGTGCCAGCACCCATTTTGGACAGGGGAACACCGGGGAGCTGTTTTTT. This translates into CASTHFGQGNTGELFF.

In regard to this clonotype: Given a much more abundant clone one base away, this may be a read error. J is TRBJ2-7 and V is TRBV7-9; the D gene is possibly TRBD1 (6 bases). V was cut by 5 bases and J by 9 bases, with 17 bases left in between. Germline values: CDR1 SEHNR, CDR2 FQNEAQ (reference sequence). CDR3 length: 13 amino acids. This CDR3 is CASSPQGRWRQYF. In DNA, the CDR3 is TGTGCCAGCAGCCCACAGGGCCGGTGGCGGCAGTACTTC.

This clonotype was found a few times. A junction boundary mismatches the germline segment, possibly from a read error. V and J are TRBV7-7 and TRBJ1-3; perhaps TRBD1 as D (5 bases). CDR3 length: 17 residues. CDR1 is SSHAT, CDR2 FNYEAQ, per germline (reference sequence). CDR3: CASSLKGPIRAGNTIYF. In DNA, the CDR3 is TGTGCTAGCAGCTTAAAGGGACCGATACGAGCTGGAAACACCATATATTTT.

Turning to this clonotype: The CDR3 does not close with the conserved phenylalanine or tryptophan, likely indicating a read error. The chain joins TRBV9 to TRBJ1-1, with D perhaps TRBD1 (5 bases). The CDR3 consists of 13 residues. Germline-derived CDR1 and CDR2 are SGDLS and YYNGEE. V was shortened by 5 bases and J by 5 bases, with 13 bases between the two germline ends. CDR3 region: CASRGEGKTEAFL. As DNA, the CDR3 is TGTGCCAGCAGGGGAGAGGGGAAGACTGAAGCTTTCCTT.

V gene TRBV29-1 combines with J gene TRBJ1-2, with TRBD1 matching 10 bases. Germline lookup yields CDR1 SQVTM and CDR2 ANQGSEA. CDR3 length: 14 residues. The CDR3 here is CSFRTGGANYGYTF. The CDR3 nucleotides are TGCAGTTTTAGGACAGGGGGAGCTAACTATGGCTACACCTTC.